Listed below are T cell receptor beta chains from one sample, sequenced in a study of cytomegalovirus exposure and HLA in healthy donors. Measured with immunoSEQ multiplex PCR; TCRdb has only the in-frame clones, and not every one. Among more than 150,000 clones listed, over 75% were seen once. Sequencing was done on a sample of PBMCs. These receptors all come from a woman aged 45 to 65 in good health and CMV-seropositive. CDR3s include the opening cysteine and the closing phenylalanine or tryptophan. D genes are given only for firm matches. Expanded clones are given a class, and other clones once, few, many or no size at all.

j_call | d_call | v_call | clone_size | cdr3_aa | cdr3_nt
TRBJ1-1 | TRBD1 | TRBV10-3 | NA | CAISPGQVHWAFF | TGTGCCATCAGCCCGGGACAGGTCCATTGGGCTTTCTTT
TRBJ2-6 | TRBD1 | TRBV7-9 | once | CAFRIGGKAGANVLTF | TGTGCCTTCCGCATAGGGGGCAAAGCCGGGGCCAACGTCCTGACTTTC
TRBJ2-3 | TRBD2 | TRBV5-3 | NA | CARRAERGGRDTQYF | TGTGCCAGAAGGGCGGAGCGGGGGGGCAGAGATACGCAGTATTTT
TRBJ2-5 | NA | TRBV2 | NA | CASSSPDYYLEAQYF | TGTGCCAGCAGCTCTCCGGACTACTATCTAGAGGCCCAGTACTTC
TRBJ1-2 | NA | TRBV29-1 | NA | CSVDGTTLYGYTF | TGCAGCGTTGATGGGACAACGTTATATGGCTACACCTTC
TRBJ2-2 | TRBD1 | TRBV5-4 | few | CASSWDSYTGELFF | TGTGCCAGCAGCTGGGACAGTTACACCGGGGAGCTGTTTTTT
TRBJ2-7 | NA | TRBV21-1 | medium-sized | CASSNPRDRAYEQYF | TGTGCCAGCAGCAATCCTCGGGACAGGGCATACGAGCAGTACTTC
TRBJ2-2 | NA | TRBV7-3 | few | CASSSGDTGELFF | TGTGCCAGCAGTAGCGGAGACACCGGGGAGCTGTTTTTT
TRBJ1-1 | NA | TRBV18 | NA | CASSPRTVNTEAFF | TGTGCCAGCTCACCAAGAACAGTTAACACTGAAGCTTTCTTT
TRBJ2-1 | NA | TRBV27 | NA | CASGEHSYNEQFF | TGTGCCAGCGGGGAGCACTCCTACAATGAGCAGTTCTTC
TRBJ1-1 | NA | TRBV5-5 | NA | CASSFFGIMNTEAFF | TGTGCCAGCAGCTTCTTCGGGATCATGAACACTGAAGCTTTCTTT
TRBJ1-2 | TRBD1 | TRBV28 | NA | CASSSPDRGRRHGYTF | TGTGCCAGCAGTTCCCCCGACAGGGGGCGACGCCATGGCTACACCTTC
TRBJ1-5 | NA | TRBV2 | NA | CASSDGGIGPQHF | TGTGCCAGCAGTGATGGGGGGATCGGGCCCCAGCATTTT
TRBJ1-4 | TRBD1 | TRBV9 | NA | CASSAGGSNEKLFF | TGTGCCAGCAGCGCAGGGGGCAGTAATGAAAAACTGTTTTTT
TRBJ2-2 | NA | TRBV5-1 | once | CASSFTQPNTGELFF | TGCGCCAGCAGCTTCACACAGCCGAACACCGGGGAGCTGTTTTTT
TRBJ2-1 | NA | TRBV10-3 | NA | CAISVSLVAYNEQFF | TGTGCCATCAGTGTGAGTCTAGTTGCCTACAATGAGCAGTTCTTC
TRBJ1-1 | NA | TRBV4-1 | NA | CASSQDVTVNTEAFF | TGCGCCAGCAGCCAAGATGTAACAGTCAACACTGAAGCTTTCTTT
TRBJ2-7 | TRBD2 | TRBV6-5 | NA | CASKRGPTYEQYF | TGTGCCAGCAAGCGGGGGCCGACCTACGAGCAGTACTTC
TRBJ1-1 | NA | TRBV7-2 | once | CASRWTDVTEAFF | TGTGCCAGCAGATGGACAGACGTCACTGAAGCTTTCTTT
TRBJ2-1 | TRBD2 | TRBV7-2 | NA | CASSFRSGRTYNEQFF | TGTGCCAGCAGCTTCCGTAGCGGGAGGACGTACAATGAGCAGTTCTTC
TRBJ1-6 | TRBD1 | TRBV10-3 | NA | CAIRGQGNSPLHF | TGTGCCATCAGAGGACAGGGGAATTCACCCCTCCACTTT
TRBJ1-1 | NA | TRBV7-9 | once | CASSLDMHTEAFF | TGTGCCAGCAGCTTAGACATGCACACTGAAGCTTTCTTT
TRBJ2-1 | TRBD2 | TRBV2 | few | CASSGISAGERNEQFF | TGTGCCAGCAGTGGGATCTCAGCGGGAGAGCGCAATGAGCAGTTCTTC
TRBJ1-2 | NA | TRBV6-4 | NA | CASSAGSGYTF | TGTGCCAGCAGTGCAGGATCCGGCTACACCTTC
TRBJ2-7 | TRBD1 | TRBV4-1 | NA | CASSPFEGQRSYEQYF | TGCGCCAGCAGCCCTTTTGAGGGACAGAGGTCCTACGAGCAGTACTTC